The 10 T cell receptor beta chains in this list originate from one sample, sequenced in a study of blood T cell repertoires in COVID-19. Some clones are missing from TCRdb's copy, which holds only in-frame ones; the method was immunoSEQ multiplex PCR. The sample holds 200,000 to 250,000 clones, 82% seen once. The specimen sequenced was PBMCs or T cells enriched from blood (not recorded which). These receptors originate from a man in his forties who had recovered from COVID-19.

The gene calls are TRBV3-1 (or the pseudogene TRBV3-2) and TRBJ1-6; 7 bases agree with TRBD1. V lost 4 bases, J lost 9 bases, and 6 bases stayed unmatched. CDR3 length equals 14 residues. The germline V gene encodes CDR1 LGHDT and CDR2 YNNKEL (reference sequence). DNA for the CDR3: TGTGCCAGCAGCCTGTCGCAGGGGGGTTCACCCCTCCACTTT. Translation: CASSLSQGGSPLHF.

This rearrangement joins TRBV9 to TRBJ2-2; 9 nucleotides match TRBD1. Per the germline V gene, CDR1 is SGDLS and CDR2 is YYNGEE. The length of the CDR3 is 17 residues. Unmatched junction bases numbered 9, after V lost 2 bases and J lost 4 bases. CDR3 sequence: CASSVLPGQGVTGELFF. CDR3 DNA sequence: TGTGCCAGCAGCGTGTTACCGGGACAGGGTGTCACCGGGGAGCTGTTTTTT.

This CDR3 is CASSLDEEQFF. CDR3 bases: TGTGCCAGCAGCTTAGATGAGGAGCAGTTCTTC. The rearrangement uses TRBV7-9 and TRBJ2-1, with D unresolved. Germline V CDR1 and CDR2: SEHNR, FQNEAQ (reference sequence). CDR3 length: 11 residues. V was cut by 1 base and J by 10 bases, with 5 bases left in between.

V gene TRBV9 combines with J gene TRBJ2-3, with 9 bases identical to TRBD2. From germline, CDR1 is SGDLS and CDR2 YYNGEE. The CDR3 is 15 amino acids. J lost 3 bases, V lost 8 bases, and 10 bases had no gene match. Here the CDR3 DNA reads TGTGCCAGTACTAGTACTAGCGGGTTGACAGATACGCAGTATTTT. It encodes CASTSTSGLTDTQYF.

This sequence joins TRBV7-9 and TRBJ2-1, with no clear D. Germline lookup yields CDR1 SEHNR and CDR2 FQNEAQ (reference sequence). The V end was cut by 5 bases, the J end by 10 bases, with 12 bases between. The CDR3 length is 12 residues. The CDR3 loop is CASSRLLLEQFF. The CDR3 bases are TGTGCCAGCAGCCGCCTATTGTTGGAGCAGTTCTTC.

The rearrangement joins TRBV3-1 (or the pseudogene TRBV3-2) to TRBJ1-2, with D tentatively TRBD1 (5 bases). The CDR3 is 14 amino acids. Germline assignment: CDR1 LGHDT and CDR2 YNNKEL (reference sequence). V gave up 4 bases and J gave up 4 bases, with 13 bases separating them. The CDR3 is CASSPPGQSYGYTF. DNA for the CDR3: TGTGCCAGCAGCCCCCCAGGGCAGTCCTATGGCTACACCTTC.

This chain uses TRBV5-1 with TRBJ2-3, with 7 bases aligning to TRBD1. This CDR3 contains 14 residues. Germline CDR1 and CDR2: SGHRS and YFSETQ. V lost 4 bases, J lost 2 bases, and 4 bases stayed unmatched. The CDR3 sequence is CASSADRLTDTQYF. The CDR3 DNA reads TGCGCCAGCAGCGCGGACAGGCTCACAGATACGCAGTATTTT.

This rearrangement joins TRBV28 to TRBJ2-6; 7 positions agree with TRBD2. Germline V gene data show CDR1 as MDHEN and CDR2 as SYDVKM. V was pared by 4 bases and J by 12 bases, with 6 bases of the junction left unmatched. CDR3 size: 13 residues. The CDR3 coding sequence is TGTGCCAGCAGTTGGGGGGGAGTGGGCGTCCTGACTTTC. Translated: CASSWGGVGVLTF.

The chain has TRBV28 and TRBJ1-2; no clear D. The germline gives CDR1 MDHEN, CDR2 SYDVKM. CDR3 length equals 13 residues. The V end lost 6 bases, the J end lost 8 bases, and 16 bases lay between the germline ends. Here the CDR3 DNA reads TGTGCCAGCAGCACCGGGGAAGGGCGAGGCTACACCTTC. Protein sequence: CASSTGEGRGYTF.

This chain connects TRBV28 to TRBJ1-5, with 8 bases lining up with TRBD1. The CDR3 spans 14 residues. The junction had 15 bases not matched to a gene; V was cut back by 5 bases and J by 15 bases. Germline lookup yields CDR1 MDHEN and CDR2 SYDVKM. CDR3 protein: CASSPHLEQGAGHF. In nucleotides, the CDR3 is TGTGCCAGCAGTCCCCACCTCGAGCAGGGGGCAGGGCATTTT.